The 20 T cell receptor beta chains reported below all come from one sample, sequenced in a study of shared clonotypes between healthy human individuals. Profiling relied on immunoSEQ multiplex PCR, and the TCRdb table lists in-frame clones only, not all of them. This sample has roughly 850,000 clones, with approximately 97% found just once. Naive CD8 cells were CD45RO-negative, positively selected for CCR7, excluding terminally differentiated effector memory CD45RA+ cells. The sequenced sample consisted of naive CD8+ T cells sorted from blood. These receptors all stem from a man aged 30 to 39 in good health.

The CDR3 is CASSWDLNQPQHF. CDR3 in DNA: TGTGCCAGCAGCTGGGACTTGAATCAGCCCCAGCATTTT. This rearrangement joins TRBV5-4 to TRBJ1-5, with D possibly matching TRBD1 (5 bases). From germline, CDR1 is SGHNT and CDR2 YYREEE (reference sequence). There are 13 residues in the CDR3. The V and J ends lost 3 bases and 4 bases respectively, with 8 bases between them.

The gene calls are TRBV25-1 and TRBJ2-7; D gene ambiguous. Germline assignment: CDR1 MGHDK and CDR2 SYGVNS. The CDR3 covers 11 residues. Trimming took off 9 bases at V and 6 bases at J, with 12 bases between the two ends. CDR3: CASFDFPEQYF. The CDR3 nucleotides read TGTGCCAGTTTCGATTTTCCCGAGCAGTACTTC.

V is TRBV4-3 and J is TRBJ2-7; 9 bases are shared with TRBD1. V gave up 1 base and J gave up 0 bases; unmatched junction bases: 1. The CDR3 is 15 amino acids. Germline-derived CDR1 and CDR2 are LGHNA and YSLEER. As DNA, the CDR3 is TGCGCCAGCAGCCAAGGGACAGGGGCCTCCTACGAGCAGTACTTC. It codes for CASSQGTGASYEQYF.

V gene TRBV11-3 combines with J gene TRBJ2-1; perhaps D is TRBD1 or TRBD2 (5 bases each). This CDR3 has 14 amino acids. The germline V gene encodes CDR1 SGHNT and CDR2 YENEEA. The V end was cut by 5 bases, the J end by 9 bases, with 17 bases between. CDR3 protein: CASSHRDRGPEQFF. CDR3 sequence (DNA): TGTGCCAGCAGCCACCGGGACCGCGGCCCTGAGCAGTTCTTC.

The chain has TRBV19 and TRBJ2-7; 10 bases agree with TRBD2. CDR1 and CDR2 from the germline V gene are LNHDA and SQIVND (reference sequence). The CDR3 is 14 amino acids. V lost 5 bases to trimming and J lost 2 bases; unmatched junction nucleotides: 3. The CDR3 here is CASSPGTSAYEQYF. In DNA, the CDR3 is TGTGCCAGTAGTCCAGGGACTAGCGCCTACGAGCAGTACTTC.

The chain links TRBV2 to TRBJ1-1; the D is unclear. The CDR3 contains 13 residues. V dropped 4 bases and J dropped 2 bases, with 8 bases sitting between them. Looked up from germline, CDR1 is SNHLY and CDR2 is FYNNEI. The CDR3, as DNA: TGTGCCAGCAGTGGTTGGGGTAACACTGAAGCTTTCTTT. Amino acids: CASSGWGNTEAFF.

The chain couples TRBV29-1 to TRBJ2-2; weak D call: TRBD2 (6 bases). Trimming pared 6 bases from V and 7 bases from J, leaving 15 bases between. This CDR3 region has 13 residues. Germline CDR1 SQVTM, CDR2 ANQGSEA. The CDR3 loop is CSVRSREDGELFF. The CDR3 DNA reads as TGCAGCGTCCGATCCAGGGAGGACGGGGAGCTGTTTTTT.

V and J are TRBV9 and TRBJ2-3, with D perhaps given as TRBD1 or TRBD2 (7 bases each). CDR3 length: 15 amino acids. V lost 0 bases and J 4 bases, leaving 12 bases between the germline ends. CDR1 and CDR2 (germline): SGDLS, YYNGEE. The CDR3 region has the DNA TGTGCCAGCAGCGTAGTCCCAGGGGGGGCAGATACGCAGTATTTT. It specifies CASSVVPGGADTQYF. Full variable domain (rest looked up from reference TRBV9 and TRBJ2-3): DSGVTQTPKHLITATGQRVTLRCSPRSGDLSVYWYQQSLDQGLQFLIQYYNGEERAKGNILERFSAQQFPDLHSELNLSSLELGDSALYFCASSVVPGGADTQYFGPGTRLTVL.

The V gene is TRBV7-9, the J gene TRBJ1-2; 8 nucleotides agree with TRBD1. The germline CDR1 and CDR2 sequences are SEHNR and FQNEAQ (reference sequence). Germline trimming cut 4 bases from V and 6 bases from J; bases unmatched to any gene: 10. This CDR3 is built from 15 residues. Here the CDR3 reads CASSSSPTGDNGYTF. CDR3 coding DNA: TGTGCCAGCAGCTCTAGCCCGACAGGGGATAATGGCTACACCTTC.

V gene TRBV5-4 combines with J gene TRBJ1-4; TRBD1 agrees at 7 bases. Trimming at V came to 1 base and at J to 7 bases, leaving 7 bases not matched to a gene. The CDR3 extends over 15 amino acids. The germline V gene has CDR1 SGHNT and CDR2 YYREEE (reference sequence). CDR3 in DNA: TGTGCCAGCAGCTTGTTCGAAGACAGGGTTGAAAAACTGTTTTTT. Translation gives CASSLFEDRVEKLFF.

The chain employs TRBV11-3 and TRBJ2-7, with 9 bases identical to TRBD1. The CDR3 covers 13 residues. V lost 5 bases to trimming and J lost 7 bases; unmatched junction nucleotides: 6. Germline CDR1 SGHNT, CDR2 YENEEA. CDR3 nucleotides: TGTGCCAGCAGCCAAACAGGGGGCTATGAGCAGTACTTC. Residues: CASSQTGGYEQYF.

The chain has TRBV18 and TRBJ2-1; D may correspond to TRBD1 or TRBD2 (5 bases each). V shed 0 bases and J shed 4 bases, with 28 bases lying between them. The germline gives CDR1 KGHSH, CDR2 LQKENI. The CDR3 spans 21 residues. CDR3 amino acids: CASSPPAGALTSRGLYNEQFF. In nucleotides, the CDR3 is TGTGCCAGCTCACCACCGGCCGGGGCCCTCACCTCAAGGGGCCTTTACAATGAGCAGTTCTTC.

The rearrangement uses TRBV27 and TRBJ2-1; D is unclear. From germline, CDR1 is MNHEY and CDR2 SMNVEV (reference sequence). This CDR3 spans 16 amino acids. V was trimmed by 6 bases and J by 4 bases, leaving 19 bases between them. The CDR3 here is CASRPYVEAEYNEQFF. The CDR3 DNA reads TGTGCCAGCAGGCCCTACGTTGAGGCCGAGTACAATGAGCAGTTCTTC.

V gene TRBV30 combines with J gene TRBJ2-1, with 8 bases that match TRBD2. This CDR3 is built from 13 residues. Germline-derived CDR1 and CDR2 are GTSNPN and SVGIG (reference sequence). V was clipped by 7 bases and J by 6 bases; unmatched bases: 8. For the CDR3, the DNA is TGTGCCTTAGGGAGCGGGAGCCCCAATGAGCAGTTCTTC. Protein product: CALGSGSPNEQFF.

J is TRBJ2-7 and V is TRBV27; D is uncertain. Germline values: CDR1 MNHEY, CDR2 SMNVEV (reference sequence). CDR3 length equals 11 residues. V lost 7 bases and J 6 bases, leaving 10 bases between the germline ends. CDR3 sequence reads: CASTPWAEQYF. The CDR3 nucleotides read TGTGCCAGCACCCCCTGGGCCGAGCAGTACTTC.

The rearrangement uses TRBV29-1 and TRBJ2-7; 9 nucleotides line up with TRBD1. This CDR3 has 15 amino acids. The junction had 13 bases not matched to a gene; V was cut back by 6 bases and J by 4 bases. Germline loops: CDR1 SQVTM, CDR2 ANQGSEA. CDR3 sequence reads: CSVELRDREIYEQYF. In DNA, the CDR3 is TGCAGCGTCGAGCTCCGGGACAGGGAAATTTACGAGCAGTACTTC.

Here the CDR3 DNA reads TGTGCCAGCAGTTTTTTGGAGGGGAGCTCCTACAATGAGCAGTTCTTC. Amino acid sequence: CASSFLEGSSYNEQFF. J is TRBJ2-1 and V is TRBV27, with D perhaps TRBD2 (6 bases). Germline V gene lookup returns CDR1 MNHEY and CDR2 SMNVEV (reference sequence). The CDR3 runs 16 residues. V was pared by 3 bases and J by 0 bases, with 12 bases between.

The chain employs TRBV29-1 and TRBJ2-1; D may be TRBD2 (6 bases). CDR1 is SQVTM, CDR2 ANQGSEA, per germline. V was trimmed by 5 bases and J by 3 bases, leaving 11 bases between them. This CDR3 comprises 13 residues. The CDR3: CSVSSVDYNEQFF. The CDR3 bases are TGCAGCGTTTCTAGCGTTGACTACAATGAGCAGTTCTTC.

The chain couples TRBV2 to TRBJ1-2, with D possibly matching TRBD1 (5 bases). V gave up 7 bases and J gave up 6 bases, with 15 bases separating them. CDR1 SNHLY and CDR2 FYNNEI come from the germline V gene. This CDR3 is built from 13 residues. Here the CDR3 DNA reads TGTGCCAGCACGGGCAGGGAAGGAGATGGCTACACCTTC. This translates into CASTGREGDGYTF.

The chain combines TRBV7-3 with TRBJ2-1, with TRBD2 as a possible D gene (6 bases). Trimming shortened V by 5 bases and J by 0 bases, and 14 bases separated the two germline ends. Germline CDR1 SGHTA, CDR2 FQGTGA. The CDR3 loop spans 16 amino acids. The CDR3 protein is CASSLRLGGSYNEQFF. In DNA, the CDR3 is TGTGCCAGCAGCCTGCGCCTGGGGGGCTCCTACAATGAGCAGTTCTTC.